The present T cell receptor beta chain was sequenced within a study of chemoradiotherapy in HPV16-positive cancers. General observations from the study: Functional assays defining HPV-specific T cells used only two HPV16-positive patients. HPV-responsive T-cell expansion during chemoradiotherapy was linked to improved recurrence-free survival in HPV16-positive patients. During treatment, candidate HPV-specific clones and E7-related motifs expanded in tumor.

The protocol was immunoSEQ multiplex PCR, while the TCRdb copy is restricted to in-frame clones and leaves out a portion. There are 7,000 to 8,500 clones in the sample; around 81% occur only once, and 1.9% lies in the top ten. Over chemoradiotherapy, repertoires were sampled more than once. CDR1 and CDR2 from the germline V gene are SGHVS and FQNEAQ. The CDR3 length is 15 residues. Trimming removed 5 bases from V and 4 bases from J, with 18 bases in between. In the case of this clone: The antigen remains unidentified.

The chain combines TRBV7-8 with TRBJ2-7, with no clear D. This sequence was found in a human donor with HPV-associated anogenital cancer. The biological material was taken from a patient who underwent chemoradiotherapy. CDR3 region: CASSPEARNSYEQYF. The CDR3 bases are TGTGCCAGCAGCCCAGAGGCGAGGAATTCTTACGAGCAGTACTTC.